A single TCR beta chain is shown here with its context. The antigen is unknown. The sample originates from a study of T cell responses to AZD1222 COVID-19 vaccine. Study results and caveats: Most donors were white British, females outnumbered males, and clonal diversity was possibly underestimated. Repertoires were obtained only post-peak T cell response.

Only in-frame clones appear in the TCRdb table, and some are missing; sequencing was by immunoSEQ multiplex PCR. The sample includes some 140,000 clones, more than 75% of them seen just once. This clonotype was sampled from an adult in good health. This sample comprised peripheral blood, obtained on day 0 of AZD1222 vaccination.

CDR3 sequence (DNA): TGCAGCGTTGACAGTCGGGACAGACCCTACGAGCAGTACTTC. It yields the protein CSVDSRDRPYEQYF. The J gene is TRBJ2-7, the V gene TRBV29-1; 7 bases fit TRBD1. Germline CDR1 reads SQVTM; CDR2 reads ANQGSEA. This CDR3 is 14 amino acids long. V was pared by 3 bases and J by 2 bases, with 7 bases of the junction left unmatched.